This T cell receptor (beta chain) was observed in a study of T cell responses to AZD1222 COVID-19 vaccine. The study's findings and limits: The donors showed a predominance of white British ancestry and of females, with possible underestimation of clonal diversity. Following two doses of AZD1222, Spike-specific TCR breadth and depth rose.

Concerning this clone itself: Its antigen is not known.

Using immunoSEQ multiplex PCR, the repertoire was profiled, and TCRdb retains in-frame clones only, with some absent. This sample yields approximately 64,000 clones, of which roughly 84% are seen a single time; less than 9.5% belongs to the top ten. This receptor was taken from an adult in good health. Material: peripheral blood, obtained on day 0 of AZD1222 vaccination.

The CDR3 sequence is CASSPPMEQETQYF. The CDR3 DNA follows: TGCGCCAGCAGCCCCCCCATGGAACAAGAGACCCAGTACTTC. The chain is built from TRBV5-1 and TRBJ2-5, with unresolved D. Germline V gives CDR1 SGHRS, CDR2 YFSETQ. This CDR3 contains 14 residues. V shed 4 bases and J shed 2 bases, with 12 bases lying between them.